This is a list of T cell receptor beta chains from one sample in a study of blood T cell repertoires in COVID-19. Clones were sequenced by immunoSEQ multiplex PCR, and TCRdb holds only the in-frame ones, with some missing. The sample lists roughly 140,000 clones; around 81% were seen once. The specimen sequenced was PBMCs or T cells enriched from blood (not recorded which). Receptors originate from a middle-aged woman who had recovered from COVID-19. Each CDR3 is given with its conserved first and last residue. The D gene is left open where the match is weak. Clone size appears in some rows only: once, few, many, or a class for an expanded clone.

v_gene: TRBV24-1
abundance: .
d_gene: .
j_gene: TRBJ1-2
CDR3nt: TGTGCCACCAGTGCTATATACTACTATGGCTACACCTTC
CDR3aa: CATSAIYYYGYTF

v_gene: TRBV2
abundance: .
d_gene: .
j_gene: TRBJ1-5
CDR3nt: TGTGCCAGCAGCTCGACAGGTTATCAGCCCCAGCATTTT
CDR3aa: CASSSTGYQPQHF

v_gene: TRBV25-1
abundance: .
d_gene: .
j_gene: TRBJ1-3
CDR3nt: TGTGCCAGCAGTGATCTGAGCCTGCCTGGAAACACCATATATTTT
CDR3aa: CASSDLSLPGNTIYF

v_gene: TRBV5-6
abundance: once
d_gene: .
j_gene: TRBJ2-7
CDR3nt: TGTGCCAGCAGCTCCACAGATTCCCCCTACGAGCAGTACTTC
CDR3aa: CASSSTDSPYEQYF

v_gene: TRBV6-5
abundance: .
d_gene: .
j_gene: TRBJ1-5
CDR3nt: TGTGCCAGCAGTTCGTGGGAGGGTGCTCAGCCCCAGCATTTT
CDR3aa: CASSSWEGAQPQHF

v_gene: TRBV9
abundance: .
d_gene: .
j_gene: TRBJ1-1
CDR3nt: TGTGCCAGCAGCGTAGAAGGGGGCACTGAAGCTTTCTTT
CDR3aa: CASSVEGGTEAFF

v_gene: TRBV6-4
abundance: .
d_gene: TRBD2
j_gene: TRBJ2-1
CDR3nt: TGTGCCAGCAGTGCCGGGACTAGCGTATACAATGAGCAGTTCTTC
CDR3aa: CASSAGTSVYNEQFF

v_gene: TRBV2
abundance: .
d_gene: .
j_gene: TRBJ1-1
CDR3nt: TGTGCCAGCAAGGTTGGGGACACGATGAACACTGAAGCTTTCTTT
CDR3aa: CASKVGDTMNTEAFF

v_gene: TRBV30
abundance: .
d_gene: .
j_gene: TRBJ1-1
CDR3nt: TGTGCCTGGAGTCTCACTCAGGCCGGAGGAGCTTTCTTT
CDR3aa: CAWSLTQAGGAFF

v_gene: TRBV18
abundance: .
d_gene: .
j_gene: TRBJ1-5
CDR3nt: TGTGCCAGCTCACGCAGCGACAGCAATCAGCCCCAGCATTTT
CDR3aa: CASSRSDSNQPQHF